This T cell receptor beta chain was sequenced in a study of blood T cells in healthy people across ages. Combining a sample-barcoded 5' primer with a J-beta primer mix, a second PCR ran for 7 to 11 cycles. One entry per CDR3 protein results from TCRdb running MiXCR on the 5' RACE reads. The table shows roughly 800,000 distinct CDR3 sequences, with around half occurring only once. Researchers collected ten milliliters of peripheral blood from every single donor. Whenever a sample was processed, at least 6 million PBMCs were isolated. Total RNA extraction produced at least 5.5 micrograms (per sample) for the study. V lost 4 bases and J 2 bases, leaving 18 bases between the germline ends. The CDR3 length is 16 residues. Germline values: CDR1 ENHRY, CDR2 SYGVKD.

This receptor was taken from an elderly man in good health. The V call is TRBV10-3, the J call TRBJ2-7; D may correspond to TRBD1 or TRBD2 (5 bases each). The material sequenced was blood. The DNA for the CDR3 is TGTGCCATCAGTGCGCCCCCGGGGCAGGGCCCCTACGAGCAGTACTTC. Its translation is CAISAPPGQGPYEQYF.